These T cell receptor beta chains were read from a single sample in a study of T cell changes during pregnancy in multiple sclerosis. Generated by immunoSEQ multiplex PCR, the TCRdb table keeps only in-frame clones and is missing some. The repertoire holds roughly 110,000 clones, with roughly 89% as singletons. The starting material was peripheral blood, obtained before pregnancy. Receptor source: a female donor with multiple sclerosis, enrolled in a pregnancy study. Each CDR3 is given without its conserved first and last residue. The D gene is left open where the match is weak. Clone size, where shown, is once, few, many, or a class for clones that have expanded.

abundance: NA
d_gene: NA
j_gene: TRBJ1-2
v_gene: TRBV19
CDR3aa: ASNMGGYGYT

abundance: NA
d_gene: NA
j_gene: TRBJ1-1
v_gene: TRBV30
CDR3aa: AWTRRGFGNTEAF

abundance: once
d_gene: NA
j_gene: TRBJ2-7
v_gene: TRBV14
CDR3aa: ASSQAGGSYEQY

abundance: once
d_gene: TRBD2
j_gene: TRBJ2-7
v_gene: TRBV5-6
CDR3aa: ASSLVGGGAFYEQY

abundance: NA
d_gene: TRBD2
j_gene: TRBJ2-7
v_gene: TRBV27
CDR3aa: ASSLKGLAVYEQY

abundance: NA
d_gene: NA
j_gene: TRBJ1-4
v_gene: TRBV15
CDR3aa: ATSRHENEKLF

abundance: NA
d_gene: TRBD1
j_gene: TRBJ1-2
v_gene: TRBV9
CDR3aa: ASSVGQGAINYGYT

abundance: NA
d_gene: NA
j_gene: TRBJ2-3
v_gene: TRBV29-1
CDR3aa: SVVGGPSGTDTQY

abundance: NA
d_gene: TRBD2
j_gene: TRBJ2-7
v_gene: TRBV5-4
CDR3aa: ASSSKRELNDEQY

abundance: few
d_gene: NA
j_gene: TRBJ1-2
v_gene: TRBV4-1
CDR3aa: ASSQGVDRGLYGYT

abundance: NA
d_gene: TRBD1
j_gene: TRBJ1-5
v_gene: TRBV18
CDR3aa: ASSTGQFNQPQH

abundance: once
d_gene: TRBD1
j_gene: TRBJ2-7
v_gene: TRBV7-6
CDR3aa: ASSSGTALGEQY

abundance: NA
d_gene: NA
j_gene: TRBJ2-3
v_gene: TRBV11-1
CDR3aa: ASRVTGSITDTQY

abundance: once
d_gene: TRBD1
j_gene: TRBJ1-5
v_gene: TRBV28
CDR3aa: ASSLYGRGIQPQH

abundance: NA
d_gene: NA
j_gene: TRBJ1-1
v_gene: TRBV19
CDR3aa: ASSPGYLNTEAF

abundance: NA
d_gene: NA
j_gene: TRBJ2-1
v_gene: TRBV30
CDR3aa: ALKGGFSNEQF

abundance: NA
d_gene: NA
j_gene: TRBJ2-1
v_gene: TRBV4-2
CDR3aa: ASSVRTAYNEQF

abundance: NA
d_gene: NA
j_gene: TRBJ2-7
v_gene: TRBV6-5
CDR3aa: ASSYDIFYEQY

abundance: NA
d_gene: TRBD2
j_gene: NA
v_gene: TRBV11-3
CDR3aa: ASSPFAGGSYEQY

abundance: NA
d_gene: TRBD2
j_gene: TRBJ2-3
v_gene: TRBV7-9
CDR3aa: ASSSPKLGLARGTDTQY

abundance: NA
d_gene: NA
j_gene: TRBJ1-5
v_gene: TRBV28
CDR3aa: ASSPRLKSLN

abundance: NA
d_gene: TRBD1
j_gene: TRBJ1-2
v_gene: TRBV11-3
CDR3aa: ASSPRGTDSWYGYT

abundance: NA
d_gene: NA
j_gene: TRBJ1-1
v_gene: TRBV9
CDR3aa: ASSVGVLAAEAF

abundance: once
d_gene: TRBD1
j_gene: TRBJ2-7
v_gene: TRBV5-6
CDR3aa: ASSLGQGSYEQY

abundance: once
d_gene: NA
j_gene: TRBJ2-3
v_gene: TRBV11-3
CDR3aa: ASSLLGAQY

abundance: NA
d_gene: NA
j_gene: TRBJ2-3
v_gene: TRBV19
CDR3aa: ASSITGRTQY

abundance: few
d_gene: NA
j_gene: TRBJ1-1
v_gene: TRBV21-1
CDR3aa: ASSPRKDRGYTEAF

abundance: NA
d_gene: NA
j_gene: TRBJ1-1
v_gene: TRBV19
CDR3aa: ASSWGGTEAF

abundance: NA
d_gene: NA
j_gene: TRBJ1-1
v_gene: TRBV11-3
CDR3aa: ASSLYVAVQANTEAF

abundance: NA
d_gene: NA
j_gene: TRBJ2-3
v_gene: TRBV9
CDR3aa: ASSPDWSPTDTQY

abundance: NA
d_gene: TRBD2
j_gene: TRBJ2-1
v_gene: TRBV28
CDR3aa: ASSLWSHSGGIGYNEQF

abundance: NA
d_gene: TRBD2
j_gene: TRBJ2-1
v_gene: TRBV7-3
CDR3aa: ASSSTGTSGRAREQF

abundance: NA
d_gene: TRBD2
j_gene: TRBJ2-5
v_gene: TRBV5-5
CDR3aa: ASRSGTSGETQY

abundance: NA
d_gene: NA
j_gene: TRBJ1-3
v_gene: TRBV5-1
CDR3aa: ASTLGGLHSGNTIY

abundance: once
d_gene: TRBD1
j_gene: TRBJ2-7
v_gene: TRBV15
CDR3aa: ATSPPRGQVTEQY

abundance: NA
d_gene: NA
j_gene: TRBJ1-1
v_gene: TRBV28
CDR3aa: ASSPRRVAF

abundance: NA
d_gene: NA
j_gene: TRBJ1-1
v_gene: TRBV4-1
CDR3aa: ASSPLGEELNTEAF

abundance: once
d_gene: NA
j_gene: TRBJ1-2
v_gene: TRBV10-3
CDR3aa: AISEEPLRDGYT

abundance: NA
d_gene: NA
j_gene: TRBJ1-1
v_gene: TRBV7-9
CDR3aa: ASSLSGQEAF

abundance: NA
d_gene: NA
j_gene: TRBJ2-5
v_gene: TRBV10-3
CDR3aa: AISDSTGAYQETQY

abundance: NA
d_gene: TRBD1
j_gene: TRBJ1-1
v_gene: TRBV29-1
CDR3aa: SVRQGMDTEAF

abundance: few
d_gene: NA
j_gene: TRBJ1-5
v_gene: TRBV30
CDR3aa: AWSGAPNQPQH

abundance: NA
d_gene: NA
j_gene: TRBJ1-1
v_gene: TRBV9
CDR3aa: ASSVDPPTGSVTEAF

abundance: few
d_gene: TRBD1
j_gene: TRBJ1-2
v_gene: TRBV7-2
CDR3aa: ASSIGQGIYGYT

abundance: NA
d_gene: NA
j_gene: TRBJ1-5
v_gene: TRBV7-2
CDR3aa: ASSSGQPTSPQH

abundance: NA
d_gene: TRBD1
j_gene: TRBJ1-1
v_gene: TRBV6-1
CDR3aa: ASSGMGQGGGGTEAF

abundance: NA
d_gene: TRBD2
j_gene: TRBJ2-1
v_gene: TRBV6-5
CDR3aa: ASRELAGGHNEQF

abundance: NA
d_gene: NA
j_gene: TRBJ1-4
v_gene: TRBV14
CDR3aa: ASSQGGVGEKLF

abundance: NA
d_gene: NA
j_gene: TRBJ1-1
v_gene: TRBV19
CDR3aa: ASTTHQGGGTEAF

abundance: NA
d_gene: TRBD2
j_gene: TRBJ2-3
v_gene: TRBV6-4
CDR3aa: ASSDSVGAGGTDTQY

abundance: NA
d_gene: TRBD1
j_gene: TRBJ1-4
v_gene: TRBV5-8
CDR3aa: ASSRTGTGVEKLF

abundance: once
d_gene: NA
j_gene: TRBJ2-7
v_gene: TRBV6-6
CDR3aa: ASRNRQGSYEQY